This TCR beta chain was found in a study of shared clonotypes between healthy human individuals. At the level of the study: Each donor's CD4 naive and CD4 memory cells filled three plates apiece, CD8 naive two, and CD8 memory one.

The assay ran at deep level. TCRdb's table, derived via immunoSEQ multiplex PCR, lists solely in-frame clones and lacks some. The sample records around 2.1 million clones, approximately 96% being singletons. Germline trimming cut 3 bases from V and 7 bases from J; bases unmatched to any gene: 5. Germline V lookup: CDR1 SGHNT, CDR2 YENEEA. This CDR3 has 15 residues. This clonotype was sampled from a man aged 18 to 30 in good health. V gene TRBV11-3 combines with J gene TRBJ2-1, with 11 bases matching TRBD2. Source material: naive CD4+ T cells sorted from blood. Subset here: CD45RA+ positively selected. The CDR3 coding sequence is TGTGCCAGCAGCTTGACTAGCGGGATTACAAATGAGCAGTTCTTC. Protein product: CASSLTSGITNEQFF.